This T cell receptor (beta chain) was profiled in a study of Tregs in tolerant kidney transplant recipients. Study results and caveats: Findings come from small patient numbers and require larger validation.

V lost 4 bases and J lost 1, with 5 bases in between. Germline V CDR1 and CDR2: KGHSH, LQKENI. CDR3 size: 13 residues. CD4+CD25+CD127- Tregs, CD4+CD25- non-Tregs, CD4 and CD8 cells were sorted. Clones were read by immunoSEQ multiplex PCR, and TCRdb kept only the in-frame ones, dropping some. The data contain around 52,000 clones, approximately 82% of them singletons. On this clone itself: Its antigen is not known.

Specimen: CD4+ T cells from blood. V usage is TRBV18 and J usage is TRBJ1-3; D is unresolved. This TCR was sampled from a human donor in good health. The CDR3 is CASSRGSGNTIYF. The CDR3 region has the DNA TGTGCCAGCTCACGAGGTTCTGGAAACACCATATATTTT.